The entry below gives a single TCR beta chain sequence along with its context. Its antigen is not identified. Method: immunoSEQ multiplex PCR; TCRdb's copy keeps in-frame clones and lacks some. Of 130,000 or so clones in the sample, around 89% are singletons; the top ten hold around 10%. This sample is drawn from a study of T cell responses to AZD1222 COVID-19 vaccine. Whole-study findings and limits: Increases in Spike-specific TCR breadth and depth were seen after two AZD1222 doses. Clonal diversity was possibly underestimated; the donors were predominantly white British and more often female.

Germline CDR1 and CDR2: MNHNY and SVGAGI (reference sequence). This CDR3 region has 15 residues. V lost 0 bases and J 4 bases, leaving 12 bases between the germline ends. This clonotype was sampled from an adult in good health. The genes are TRBV6-6 and TRBJ1-2; unclear D gene. Here the sequenced sample was peripheral blood, taken on day 0 of MenACWY control vaccination. Here the CDR3 reads CASSYSPDSGYGYTF. The CDR3 nucleotides read TGTGCCAGCAGTTACTCCCCCGATAGTGGCTATGGCTACACCTTC.